The clone carrying this T cell receptor beta chain was counted ten times or more. Its antigen is as yet unknown. Germline assignment: CDR1 MRHNA and CDR2 SNTAGT. The ends were cut back, 2 bases at V and 4 bases at J, with 10 bases in the middle. This CDR3 region has 14 residues. This entry comes from a study of early T cells in non-severe SARS-CoV-2 infection. Study summary: It was bulk RNA from unsorted whole blood that was sequenced, and the chains were unpaired.

Attachment of unique molecular identifiers was made to individual cDNA molecules. TCRdb analysed the 5' RACE reads with MiXCR anew, one entry per CDR3 protein. This table holds 70,000 to 90,000 distinct CDR3 sequences, approximately 12% found once. Study-level points and caveats: Anti-spike CD8 responses were favored by VDJdb matching, which missed private and CD4 specificities.

What was sequenced was whole blood. The chain combines TRBV6-4 with TRBJ2-3; D is perhaps TRBD2 (5 bases). This sequence originates from an adult who was a healthcare worker with PCR-confirmed SARS-CoV-2 infection or an uninfected control (not recorded which). The chain's CDR3 is CASSDSAGADTQYF. CDR3 nucleotides: TGTGCCAGCAGTGACAGTGCCGGGGCAGATACGCAGTATTTT.